This T cell receptor beta chain was recovered during a study of breast tumors, draining lymph nodes, adjacent tissues. Each CDR3 protein is one row after TCRdb ran MiXCR on the multiplex PCR reads. The profile shows tens of thousands of distinct CDR3 sequences, roughly 55% of them singletons. General observations from the study: Tumors had less TCR diversity than lymph nodes, more than nontumor tissue.

The V segment lost 3 bases and the J segment 8 bases; nucleotides outside the gene matches: 9. Germline assignment: CDR1 ENHRY and CDR2 SYGVKD. The CDR3 runs to 15 residues. With regard to this clonotype: The antigen remains unidentified.

The sample was breast tumor tissue. The chain links TRBV10-3 to TRBJ2-1; 8 bases are shared with TRBD2. The receptor was derived from a female donor with breast cancer. Some clones in this sample may be carry-over from other donors' samples. CDR3 in amino acids: CAISDQAGVFDEQFF. In nucleotides, the CDR3 is TGTGCCATCAGTGACCAAGCGGGAGTATTCGATGAGCAGTTCTTC.